This TCR beta chain was sequenced in a study of cytomegalovirus exposure and HLA in healthy donors. As for the study in general: Unique TCR beta sequences numbering approximately 120 million came from 150 million to 200 million T cells in an earlier analysis.

This CDR3 spans 15 amino acids. From germline, CDR1 is SEHNR and CDR2 FQNEAQ (reference sequence). The ends lost 1 base at V and 7 bases at J; junction bases unmatched: 9. The PCR employed 60 Vbeta primers together with 13 Jbeta primers. Sequenced by immunoSEQ multiplex PCR; TCRdb stores in-frame clones only, minus some. The data contain about 150,000 clones, roughly four fifths of them singletons. In regard to this clone: Its antigen is unidentified.

Study findings and constraints: Another analysis was done later, and it associated more than 15,000 TCR beta sequences with HLA alleles at 0.05 false discovery rate.

Material: PBMCs. The sequence came from a man between 18 and 35 years old in good health and CMV-seronegative. The chain couples TRBV7-9 to TRBJ2-7; 8 bases are shared with TRBD1. CDR3 loop: CASSLGFRGRGEQYF. The CDR3 region has the DNA TGTGCCAGCAGCTTAGGATTCAGGGGGCGAGGTGAGCAGTACTTC. Together with reference TRBV7-9 and TRBJ2-7, the CDR3 gives the full variable domain: DTGVSQNPRHKITKRGQNVTFRCDPISEHNRLYWYRQTLGQGPEFLTYFQNEAQLEKSRLLSDRFSAERPKGSFSTLEIQRTEQGDSAMYLCASSLGFRGRGEQYFGPGTRLTVT.